A selection of T cell receptor beta chains follows, all from one sample in a study of blood T cell repertoires in COVID-19. The method was immunoSEQ multiplex PCR; TCRdb's version includes in-frame clones alone and lacks a portion of them. The sample contains 80,000 to 100,000 clones, 74% of which appear only once. The sample was peripheral blood. These receptors originate from a man between 65 and 85 years old with COVID-19, enrolled during active disease. Both conserved end residues are part of each CDR3. D genes are given only for firm matches. Expanded clones are given a class, and other clones once, few, many or no size at all.

CASSLGTAGGELFF,TGCGCCAGCAGCTTGGGGACAGCGGGAGGGGAGCTGTTTTTT,TRBJ2-2,NA,TRBV5-1,once
CSVYVTDYTEAFF,TGCAGCGTTTACGTGACAGACTACACTGAAGCTTTCTTT,TRBJ1-1,NA,TRBV29-1,NA
CSAVLQGFPGKIYNEQFF,TGCAGCGCGGTTCTACAGGGGTTCCCTGGAAAGATATACAATGAGCAGTTCTTC,TRBJ2-1,TRBD1,TRBV29-1,NA
CASSFKAGGGYNEQFF,TGTGCCAGCAGCTTTAAAGCGGGAGGAGGGTACAATGAGCAGTTCTTC,TRBJ2-1,TRBD2,TRBV5-4,NA
CATSARDFPYEQYF,TGTGCCACCAGTGCTAGGGACTTTCCCTACGAGCAGTACTTC,TRBJ2-7,NA,TRBV24-1,NA
CASHRGGLAAYNEQFF,TGTGCCAGCCACCGGGGGGGCCTAGCGGCCTACAATGAGCAGTTCTTC,TRBJ2-1,TRBD2,TRBV7-2,NA
CASIPTGTYNEQFF,TGTGCCAGCATCCCGACAGGGACTTACAATGAGCAGTTCTTC,TRBJ2-1,NA,TRBV28,NA
CASSANQVTGELFF,TGTGCCAGCTCAGCAAATCAGGTCACCGGGGAGCTGTTTTTT,TRBJ2-2,NA,TRBV18,NA
CASSLGTGDIGELFF,TGCGCCAGCAGCTTGGGGACAGGGGACATCGGGGAGCTGTTTTTT,TRBJ2-2,TRBD1,TRBV5-1,NA
CASRDYKETQYF,TGCGCCAGCAGGGACTACAAAGAGACCCAGTACTTC,TRBJ2-5,NA,TRBV5-1,NA
CASSRFSHSGYEQYF,TGTGCCAGTAGTAGATTTTCCCATAGCGGCTACGAGCAGTACTTC,TRBJ2-7,NA,TRBV19,NA
CASSHSKFMNTEAFF,TGTGCCAGCAGCCACTCTAAATTCATGAACACTGAAGCTTTCTTT,TRBJ1-1,NA,TRBV6-2/TRBV6-3,once
CASRWTVHNSPLHF,TGTGCCAGCCGCTGGACAGTCCATAATTCACCCCTCCACTTT,TRBJ1-6,NA,TRBV28,NA
CALNQGAGNTIYF,TGTGCTCTTAACCAGGGGGCTGGCAACACCATATATTTT,TRBJ1-3,TRBD1,TRBV30,once
CASSLVVSDTQYF,TGTGCCAGCAGCTTAGTAGTGTCGGATACGCAGTATTTT,TRBJ2-3,NA,TRBV11-3,NA
CASSLNGQGRTFNEKLFF,TGTGCCAGTAGTCTCAACGGACAGGGGAGGACCTTTAATGAAAAACTGTTTTTT,TRBJ1-4,TRBD1,TRBV19,NA
CASSEDRGIYGYTF,TGTGCCAGCAGTGAAGATCGGGGGATCTATGGCTACACCTTC,TRBJ1-2,NA,TRBV6-1,once
CASSEGRVALAAYQETQYF,TGTGCCAGCAGTGAAGGAAGGGTCGCCCTAGCGGCCTATCAAGAGACCCAGTACTTC,TRBJ2-5,TRBD2,TRBV6-1,NA
CASSLSFSEAYEQYF,TGTGCCAGCAGCTTAAGCTTTAGCGAAGCCTACGAGCAGTACTTC,TRBJ2-7,NA,TRBV7-2,NA
CASSRTSGSNEQFF,TGTGCCAGCAGCCGGACTAGCGGGAGCAATGAGCAGTTCTTC,TRBJ2-1,TRBD2,TRBV7-9,many
CASSLARTGATEAFF,TGTGCCAGCAGTTTGGCTCGGACAGGGGCCACTGAAGCTTTCTTT,TRBJ1-1,TRBD1,TRBV28,NA
CASSQTSGYEQYF,TGTGCCAGCAGCCAAACTAGCGGCTACGAGCAGTACTTC,TRBJ2-7,TRBD2,TRBV5-4,NA
CSVEDWTGSGNTIYF,TGCAGCGTTGAAGATTGGACAGGCTCTGGAAACACCATATATTTT,TRBJ1-3,TRBD1,TRBV29-1,NA
CASSLQGIVTEAFF,TGTGCCAGCAGTTTGCAGGGGATAGTTACTGAAGCTTTCTTT,TRBJ1-1,NA,TRBV27,NA
CASSFPVREATEAFF,TGTGCCAGCAGTTTTCCGGTCAGGGAGGCCACTGAAGCTTTCTTT,TRBJ1-1,NA,TRBV28,NA
CASSQVPSRGEQFF,TGTGCCAGCAGCCAAGTGCCCAGCAGGGGTGAGCAGTTCTTC,TRBJ2-1,NA,TRBV3-1/TRBV3-2,few
CASSLREMNTEAFF,TGCGCCAGCAGCCTGCGGGAGATGAACACTGAAGCTTTCTTT,TRBJ1-1,NA,TRBV4-3,NA
CASSPEEGLTTLYEQYF,TGTGCCAGCTCACCGGAAGAAGGACTAACGACCCTTTACGAGCAGTACTTC,TRBJ2-7,NA,TRBV18,few
CASSSGLGRYEQYF,TGTGCCAGCAGTTCCGGTTTAGGGAGGTACGAGCAGTACTTC,TRBJ2-7,NA,TRBV6-5,NA
CASSAGQGYGYEQYF,TGTGCCAGCAGCGCCGGACAGGGATACGGGTACGAGCAGTACTTC,TRBJ2-7,TRBD1,TRBV27,NA
CASSQDKQGGSPLHF,TGTGCCAGCAGCCAAGATAAACAGGGCGGTTCACCCCTCCACTTT,TRBJ1-6,NA,TRBV4-2,once
CASSSSGASTDTQYF,TGTGCCAGCAGCAGTAGCGGAGCCAGCACAGATACGCAGTATTTT,TRBJ2-3,NA,TRBV3-1/TRBV3-2,NA
CASSQWGSNKSYEQYF,TGTGCCAGCAGCCAATGGGGCAGCAACAAGTCCTACGAGCAGTACTTC,TRBJ2-7,NA,TRBV16,once
CASSETGVTVGTDTQYF,TGTGCCAGCAGTGAGACAGGGGTTACAGTCGGCACAGATACGCAGTATTTT,TRBJ2-3,TRBD1,TRBV6-4,NA
CASIGGAAKNIQYF,TGTGCCAGCATTGGCGGAGCGGCCAAAAACATTCAGTACTTC,TRBJ2-4,NA,TRBV6-5,NA